This T cell receptor (beta chain) stems from a study of blood T cell repertoires in COVID-19. The table came from immunoSEQ multiplex PCR; TCRdb's copy has only in-frame clones and leaves some out. The table shows over 250,000 clones, with 75% to 95% occurring only once. The CDR3 consists of 15 residues. The germline V gene encodes CDR1 MNHEY and CDR2 SMNVEV (reference sequence). The V segment lost 5 bases and the J segment 2 bases; nucleotides outside the gene matches: 9. The receptor was derived from a person between 18 and 30 years old with COVID-19, enrolled during active disease. The chain joins TRBV27 to TRBJ2-7; 7 nucleotides align to TRBD1. Sample: peripheral blood. CDR3 loop: CASSLTGVPTYEQYF. DNA of the CDR3: TGTGCCAGCAGTCTCACAGGGGTCCCGACCTACGAGCAGTACTTC.